Listed below are T cell receptor beta chains from one sample, sequenced in a study of beta chain features in type 1 diabetes. Generated by immunoSEQ multiplex PCR, the TCRdb table keeps only in-frame clones and is missing some. In the table there are 300,000 to 400,000 clones, approximately 8% of which are singletons. The sequenced material came from central memory CD4+ T cells from blood. The receptors here all came from a woman under 30 in good health. Both conserved end residues are part of each CDR3. D genes are given only for firm matches. For some rows the clone size is stated as once, few or many, or as a class when expanded; others skip it.

abundance	v_gene	d_gene	j_gene	CDR3nt	CDR3aa
few	TRBV5-8	TRBD2	TRBJ2-2	TGTGCCAGCAGCCCCAGGGGGCTAGCGGGAGACAGGGAGCTGTTTTTT	CASSPRGLAGDRELFF
-	TRBV10-3	-	TRBJ1-5	TGTGCCATCAGAGGGACAACTAATCAGCCCCAGCATTTT	CAIRGTTNQPQHF
-	TRBV6-5	-	TRBJ1-5	TGTGCCAGCAGTATCCAGGGGAATCAGCCCCAGCATTTT	CASSIQGNQPQHF
many	TRBV5-1	-	TRBJ2-1	TGCGCCAGCAGCCTCCAAGGAGAGCAGTTCTTC	CASSLQGEQFF
few	TRBV5-6	-	TRBJ2-1	TGTGCCAGCAGCTTGACCCCGACGAGCCCTCCGCGGAATGAGCAGTTCTTC	CASSLTPTSPPRNEQFF
few	TRBV28	TRBD2	TRBJ2-1	TGTGCCAGCACCCGACTAGCGGGGTCCTCCTACAATGAGCAGTTCTTC	CASTRLAGSSYNEQFF
-	TRBV7-2	-	TRBJ2-3	TGTGCCAGCAGCTTGAGGGTATCCCCAGATACGCAGTATTTT	CASSLRVSPDTQYF
-	TRBV2	TRBD1	TRBJ2-3	TGTGCCAGCATCCCGAGGACAGGAGGCTCAGATACGCAGTATTTT	CASIPRTGGSDTQYF
-	TRBV19	TRBD2	TRBJ2-1	TGTGCCAGTAGTATCGATAGCGGGAGTTACAATGAGCAGTTCTTC	CASSIDSGSYNEQFF
few	TRBV6-5	TRBD1	TRBJ2-1	TGTGCCAGCAGTTCCGGGACAGGGGCGTACAATGAGCAGTTCTTC	CASSSGTGAYNEQFF
few	TRBV9	TRBD1	TRBJ1-1	TGTGCCAGCAGCGTGGACAGGGGGAACACTGAAGCTTTCTTT	CASSVDRGNTEAFF
few	TRBV27	-	TRBJ1-1	TGTGCCAGCAGGCCAGGGGTGGCGGGCCTTGAAGCTTTCTTT	CASRPGVAGLEAFF
-	TRBV11-2	TRBD2	TRBJ2-3	TGTGCCAGCAGCTTAGTTGTGACTAGCTCCACAGATACGCAGTATTTT	CASSLVVTSSTDTQYF
-	TRBV28	TRBD2	TRBJ2-7	TGTGCCAGCAGTCCCCCCAGGACTAGCGGGAGGAGCTCCTACGAGCAGTACTTC	CASSPPRTSGRSSYEQYF
many	TRBV28	-	TRBJ2-7	TGTGCCAGCAGAAGTTACTACGAGCAGTACTTC	CASRSYYEQYF
-	TRBV7-9	-	TRBJ1-1	TGTGCCAGCAGCCCGAGGACAGATGTGAACACTGAAGCTTTCTTT	CASSPRTDVNTEAFF
many	TRBV28	TRBD1	TRBJ2-5	TGTGCCAGCAACAGGGGCCAAGAGACCCAGTACTTC	CASNRGQETQYF
many	TRBV7-2	TRBD1	TRBJ2-1	TGTGCCAGCAGGGCAACCGGGACAGGGGGTTACAATGAGCAGTTCTTC	CASRATGTGGYNEQFF
many	TRBV7-9	-	TRBJ2-6	TGTGCCAGCAGCTTAGCCCGGGACCGACACTCTGGGGCCAACGTCCTGACTTTC	CASSLARDRHSGANVLTF
many	TRBV7-9	-	TRBJ1-1	TGTGCCAGCAGCCTGCAGACCGCGAACACTGAAGCTTTCTTT	CASSLQTANTEAFF
few	TRBV11-1	-	TRBJ2-7	TGTGCCAGCAGCATGGGGCTTCCCTCCTACGAGCAGTACTTC	CASSMGLPSYEQYF
many	TRBV27	-	TRBJ2-7	TGTGCCAGCAGTTTAAGGTATGGAGGAGAGCAGTACTTC	CASSLRYGGEQYF
-	TRBV5-1	-	TRBJ2-7	TGCGCCAGCAGCTTGGCCGGACAGACCTACGAGCAGTACTTC	CASSLAGQTYEQYF
-	TRBV5-8	-	TRBJ2-5	TGTGCCAGCAGCTTGGGTTACCAAGAGACCCAGTACTTC	CASSLGYQETQYF